The rows below give T cell receptor beta chains drawn from one sample of a study of molecular identifiers for immune sequencing clone quantification. TCRdb reprocessed the PCR reads with MiXCR, giving one entry per CDR3 protein. The sample contains hundreds of thousands of distinct CDR3 sequences, 25% of which appear only once. Material: naive CD8+ T cells from blood, with Jurkat cell RNA spiked in. Source of these receptors: a human donor in good health. Some libraries in this study had Jurkat cell RNA spiked in. The CDR3 runs from the conserved cysteine through the conserved F or W. Rows may omit the clone size; those that give it use once, few, many or a size class.

V gene,clone size,CDR3 protein
TRBV28,NA,CASSLTLGPNSPLHF
TRBV19,many,CASRLVGYSNQPQHF
TRBV7-2,many,CASSLVSGGAYNEQFF
TRBV20-1,few,CSATESITGTYEQYF
TRBV7-9,many,CASSAALAMKTDTQYF
TRBV4-1,many,CASSFEPHSSGDTQYF
TRBV4-3,few,CASSQDMASGSSYNEQFF
TRBV4-3,few,CANSHTGDPYEQYF
TRBV4-3,NA,CASSQNQDRPYEQYF
TRBV5-8,many,CATPLGTSTDTQYF
TRBV19,few,CASSIATSTDTQYF
TRBV25-1,NA,CASSFGTSGNTIYF
TRBV9,many,CASSVASGVTDTQYF
TRBV9,few,CASSVAGRAGAMDEQYF
TRBV7-9,few,CASSATGQANYGYTF
TRBV5-1,many,CASSSASWTESSGANVLTF
TRBV19,few,CASSITGRTNEKLFF
TRBV29-1,NA,CSVDRNTGGLFF
TRBV7-2,many,CASSSGTGLSNQPQHF
TRBV5-1,many,CASRRTSGVFQNTQYF
TRBV11-2,NA,CASSLDGETSGGALEPQYF
TRBV30,many,CAWSRASQADTQYF
TRBV7-6,NA,CGSAAGHNYEQYF
TRBV14,NA,CASSPRGFNEQSF
TRBV6-2/TRBV6-3,NA,CASSLNPPRKQRAAAFF
TRBV9,NA,CASSVEGAQETQYF
TRBV30,NA,CAWSVRADTQYF
TRBV6-1,NA,CASSDWTRNGYTF
TRBV6-1,few,CASSEAPFYEQYF
TRBV19,NA,CASHTGGLDTQYF
TRBV6-6,many,CASSYRSTSFNEQYF
TRBV7-9,many,CASSLRGTGEETQYF
TRBV9,NA,CASSVPSGVTDTQYF
TRBV20-1,few,CSARPLGETDTQYF
TRBV25-1,many,CASSGQGRSVEQYF
TRBV19,NA,CATTGQEGTQYF
TRBV28,many,CASSPWLVGNTGELFF
TRBV15,many,CATSRPGQGTGSPLHF
TRBV7-9,many,CASSLGGVGTDTQYF
TRBV12-3/TRBV12-4,NA,CASSGDVVYGYTF
TRBV30,NA,CAWSPGFQPQHF
TRBV20-1,few,CSAREDLNGRTEAFF
TRBV29-1,many,CSVFGLAGWETQYF
TRBV7-6,many,CASSSGTGTEAFF
TRBV2,many,CASSPWTRLTDTQYF
TRBV5-1,NA,CASDVSGGAHNEQFF
TRBV7-8,NA,CASSFVAAQRETQYF
TRBV20-1,NA,CSVHQSGSQETQYF
TRBV4-3,NA,CASSPKPGQEYYTQYF